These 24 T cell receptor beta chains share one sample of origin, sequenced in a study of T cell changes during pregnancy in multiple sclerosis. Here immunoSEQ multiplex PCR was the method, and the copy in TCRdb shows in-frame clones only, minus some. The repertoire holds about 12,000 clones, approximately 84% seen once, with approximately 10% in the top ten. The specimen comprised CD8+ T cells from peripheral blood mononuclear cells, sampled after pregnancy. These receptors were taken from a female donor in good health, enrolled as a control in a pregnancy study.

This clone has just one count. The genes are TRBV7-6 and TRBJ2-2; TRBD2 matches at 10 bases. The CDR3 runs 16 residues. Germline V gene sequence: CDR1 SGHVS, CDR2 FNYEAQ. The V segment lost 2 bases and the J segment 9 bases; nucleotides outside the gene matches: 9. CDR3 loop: CASSLRPSGSSRELFF. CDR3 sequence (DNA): TGTGCCAGCAGCTTAAGGCCTAGCGGGAGTTCGAGGGAGCTGTTTTTT. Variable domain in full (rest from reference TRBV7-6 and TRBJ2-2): GAGVSQSPRYKVTKRGQDVALRCDPISGHVSLYWYRQALGQGPEFLTYFNYEAQQDKSGLPNDRFSAERPEGSISTLTIQRTEQRDSAMYRCASSLRPSGSSRELFFGEGSRLTVL.

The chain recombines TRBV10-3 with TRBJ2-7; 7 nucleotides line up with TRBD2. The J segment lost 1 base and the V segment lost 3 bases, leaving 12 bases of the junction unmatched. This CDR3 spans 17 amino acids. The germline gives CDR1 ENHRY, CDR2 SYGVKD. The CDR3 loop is CAISEFFIGRPSYEQYF. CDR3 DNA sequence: TGTGCCATCAGTGAATTTTTTATCGGGAGGCCTTCCTACGAGCAGTACTTC.

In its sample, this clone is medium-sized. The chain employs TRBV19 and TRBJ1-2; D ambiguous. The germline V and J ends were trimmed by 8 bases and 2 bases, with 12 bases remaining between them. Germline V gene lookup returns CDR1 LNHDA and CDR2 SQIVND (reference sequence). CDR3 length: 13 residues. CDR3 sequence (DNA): TGTGCCAGTTCACCACAGATGAACTATGGCTACACCTTC. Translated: CASSPQMNYGYTF.

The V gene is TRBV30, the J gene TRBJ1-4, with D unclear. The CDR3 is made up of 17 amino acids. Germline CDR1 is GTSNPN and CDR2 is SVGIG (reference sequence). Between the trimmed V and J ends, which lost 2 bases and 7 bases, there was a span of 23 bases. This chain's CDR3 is CAWSTGKINFASEKLFF. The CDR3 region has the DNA TGTGCCTGGAGTACGGGGAAGATAAATTTTGCGTCTGAAAAACTGTTTTTT.

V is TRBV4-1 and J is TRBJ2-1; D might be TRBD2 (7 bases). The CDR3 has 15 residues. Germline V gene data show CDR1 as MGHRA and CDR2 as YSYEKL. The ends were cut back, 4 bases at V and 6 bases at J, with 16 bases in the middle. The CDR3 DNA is TGCGCCAGCAGCCTCATGGGGGGGCGGGGCAATGAGCAGTTCTTC. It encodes CASSLMGGRGNEQFF.

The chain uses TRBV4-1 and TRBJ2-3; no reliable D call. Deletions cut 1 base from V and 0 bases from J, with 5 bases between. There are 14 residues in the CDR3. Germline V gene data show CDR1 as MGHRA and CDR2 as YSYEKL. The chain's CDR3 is CASSQVTSTDTQYF. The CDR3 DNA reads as TGCGCCAGCAGCCAAGTAACTAGCACAGATACGCAGTATTTT.

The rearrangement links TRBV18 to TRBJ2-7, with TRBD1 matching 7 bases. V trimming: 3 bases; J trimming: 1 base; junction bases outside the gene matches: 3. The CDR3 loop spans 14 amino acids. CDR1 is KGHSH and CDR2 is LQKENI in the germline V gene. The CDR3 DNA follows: TGTGCCAGCTCACCCTGGACAGGTTCCTACGAGCAGTACTTC. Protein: CASSPWTGSYEQYF.

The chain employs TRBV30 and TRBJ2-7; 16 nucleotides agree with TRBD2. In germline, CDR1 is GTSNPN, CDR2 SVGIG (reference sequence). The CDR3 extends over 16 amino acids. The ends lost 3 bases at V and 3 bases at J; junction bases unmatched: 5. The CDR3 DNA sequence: TGTGCCTGGAGACTCGGGACTAGCGGGAGGGTCTACGAGCAGTACTTC. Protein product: CAWRLGTSGRVYEQYF.

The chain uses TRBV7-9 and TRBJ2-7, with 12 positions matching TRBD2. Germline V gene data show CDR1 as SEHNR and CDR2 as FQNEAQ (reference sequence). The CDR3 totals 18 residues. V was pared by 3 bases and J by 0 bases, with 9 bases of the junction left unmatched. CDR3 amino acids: CASSLAPGLAGSSYEQYF. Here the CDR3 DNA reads TGTGCCAGCAGCTTGGCTCCGGGACTAGCGGGCAGCTCCTACGAGCAGTACTTC.

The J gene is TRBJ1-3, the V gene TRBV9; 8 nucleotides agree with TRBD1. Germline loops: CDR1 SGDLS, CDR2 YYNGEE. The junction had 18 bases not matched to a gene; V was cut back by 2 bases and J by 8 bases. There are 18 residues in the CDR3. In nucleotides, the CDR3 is TGTGCCAGCAGCGTCAATCGTCAGCGGACAGGGCAATTGGACACCATATATTTT. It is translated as CASSVNRQRTGQLDTIYF.

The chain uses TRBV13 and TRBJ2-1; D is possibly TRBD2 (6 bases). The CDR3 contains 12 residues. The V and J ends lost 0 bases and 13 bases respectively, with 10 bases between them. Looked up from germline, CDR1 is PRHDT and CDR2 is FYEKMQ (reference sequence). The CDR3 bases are TGTGCCAGCAGCTTAGGTACGGAGGGCCAGTTCTTC. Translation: CASSLGTEGQFF.

The CDR3 reads CASSFGGTPYEQYF. As DNA, the CDR3 is TGTGCCAGCAGCTTCGGCGGGACCCCCTACGAGCAGTACTTC. The V and J genes are TRBV5-4 and TRBJ2-7; TRBD2 is a possible D gene (6 bases). CDR3 size: 14 residues. Deletions cut 2 bases from V and 2 bases from J, with 11 bases between. Per the germline V gene, CDR1 is SGHNT and CDR2 is YYREEE (reference sequence). The full variable domain, completed using reference TRBV5-4 and TRBJ2-7, is ETGVTQSPTHLIKTRGQQVTLRCSSQSGHNTVSWYQQALGQGPQFIFQYYREEENGRGNFPPRFSGLQFPNYSSELNVNALELDDSALYLCASSFGGTPYEQYFGPGTRLTVT.

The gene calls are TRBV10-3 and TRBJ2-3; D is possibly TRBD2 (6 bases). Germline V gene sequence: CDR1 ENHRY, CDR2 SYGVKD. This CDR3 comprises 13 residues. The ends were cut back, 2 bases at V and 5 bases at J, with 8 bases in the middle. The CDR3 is CAISEAGLDTQYF. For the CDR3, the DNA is TGTGCCATCAGTGAGGCGGGACTAGATACGCAGTATTTT.

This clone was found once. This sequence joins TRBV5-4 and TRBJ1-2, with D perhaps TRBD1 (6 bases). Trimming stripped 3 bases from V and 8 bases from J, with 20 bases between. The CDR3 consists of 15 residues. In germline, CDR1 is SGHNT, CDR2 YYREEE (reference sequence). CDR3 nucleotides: TGTGCCAGCAGCTGGGGTAGGTACAGGGCCCTCGGCTACACCTTC. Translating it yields CASSWGRYRALGYTF.

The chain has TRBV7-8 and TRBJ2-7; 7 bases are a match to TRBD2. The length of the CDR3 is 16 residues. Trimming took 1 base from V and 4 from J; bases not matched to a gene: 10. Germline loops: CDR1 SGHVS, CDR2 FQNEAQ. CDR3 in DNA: TGTGCCAGCAGCTTAGGGCCGGGACTACCTCCATACGAGCAGTACTTC. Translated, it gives CASSLGPGLPPYEQYF.

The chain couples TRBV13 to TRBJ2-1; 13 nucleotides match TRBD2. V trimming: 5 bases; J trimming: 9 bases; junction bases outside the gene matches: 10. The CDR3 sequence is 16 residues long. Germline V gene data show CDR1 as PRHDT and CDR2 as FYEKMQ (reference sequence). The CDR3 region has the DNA TGTGCCAGCAGCACAAGGACTAGCGGGAGTGGCGGTGAGCAGTTCTTC. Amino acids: CASSTRTSGSGGEQFF.

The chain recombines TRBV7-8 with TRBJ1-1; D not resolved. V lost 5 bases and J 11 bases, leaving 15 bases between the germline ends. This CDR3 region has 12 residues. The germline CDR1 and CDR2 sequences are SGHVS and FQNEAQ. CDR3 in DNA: TGTGCCAGCAGCCGGGAGAGGCGTGTGGCTTTCTTT. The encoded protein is CASSRERRVAFF. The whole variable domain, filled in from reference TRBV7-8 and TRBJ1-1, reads GAGVSQSPRYKVAKRGQDVALRCDPISGHVSLFWYQQALGQGPEFLTYFQNEAQLDKSGLPSDRFFAERPEGSVSTLKIQRTQQEDSAVYLCASSRERRVAFFGQGTRLTVV.

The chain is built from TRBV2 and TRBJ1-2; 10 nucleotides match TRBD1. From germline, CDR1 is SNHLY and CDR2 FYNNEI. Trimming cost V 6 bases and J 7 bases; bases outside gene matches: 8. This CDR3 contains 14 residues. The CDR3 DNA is TGTGCCAGCAGCCCAAGACAGGGGGCAAGTGGCTACACCTTC. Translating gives CASSPRQGASGYTF.

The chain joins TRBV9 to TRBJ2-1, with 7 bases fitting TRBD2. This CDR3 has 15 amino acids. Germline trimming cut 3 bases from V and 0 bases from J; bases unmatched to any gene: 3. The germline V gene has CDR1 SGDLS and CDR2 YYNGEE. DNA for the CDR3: TGTGCCAGCAGCGGGAGCGGGGCCTCCTACAATGAGCAGTTCTTC. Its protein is CASSGSGASYNEQFF.

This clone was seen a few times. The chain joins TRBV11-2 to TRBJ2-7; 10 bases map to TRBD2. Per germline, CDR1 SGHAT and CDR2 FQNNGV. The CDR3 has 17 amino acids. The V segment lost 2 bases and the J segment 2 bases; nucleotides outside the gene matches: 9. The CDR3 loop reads CASSLSSGGEKTYEQYF. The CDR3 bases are TGTGCCAGCAGCTTATCGAGCGGGGGGGAAAAGACCTACGAGCAGTACTTC.

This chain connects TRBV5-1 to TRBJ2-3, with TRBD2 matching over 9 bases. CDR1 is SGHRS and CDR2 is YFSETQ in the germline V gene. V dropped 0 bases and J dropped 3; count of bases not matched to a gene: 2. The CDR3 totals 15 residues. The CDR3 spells CASSLGLAVTDTQYF. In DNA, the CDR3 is TGCGCCAGCAGCTTGGGACTAGCGGTTACAGATACGCAGTATTTT.

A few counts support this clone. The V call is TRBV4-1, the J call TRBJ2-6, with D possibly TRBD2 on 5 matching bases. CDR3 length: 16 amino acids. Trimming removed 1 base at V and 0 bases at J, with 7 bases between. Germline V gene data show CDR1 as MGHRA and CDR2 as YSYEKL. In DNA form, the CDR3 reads TGCGCCAGCAGCCAAGTTCGGGACTCTGGGGCCAACGTCCTGACTTTC. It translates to CASSQVRDSGANVLTF.

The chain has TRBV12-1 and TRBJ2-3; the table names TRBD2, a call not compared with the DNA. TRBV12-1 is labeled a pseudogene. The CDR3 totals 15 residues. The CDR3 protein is CASSLGRGSTDTQYF. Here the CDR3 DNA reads TGTGCCAGCAGCTTGGGGCGGGGGAGCACAGATACGCAGTATTTT.

The CDR3 reads CASSGTTYEQYF. The CDR3 coding sequence is TGCGCCAGCAGCGGCACAACCTACGAGCAGTACTTC. The J gene is TRBJ2-7, the V gene TRBV5-1; D call uncertain. V dropped 4 bases and J dropped 2 bases, with 7 bases sitting between them. The CDR3 length is 12 residues. Germline CDR1 reads SGHRS; CDR2 reads YFSETQ.